The present T cell receptor (beta chain) was sequenced within a study of blood T cell repertoires in COVID-19. Whole-study context: Acute and convalescent COVID-19 samples came from the United States, Italy and Spain. Sample material is recorded as cDNA or gDNA derived from T cells, B-cell-depleted T cells, or PBMCs.

Original methodology: Estimation of nucleated cell counts was performed using reference gene primer amplification. The table came from immunoSEQ multiplex PCR; TCRdb's copy has only in-frame clones and leaves some out. The V and J calls and clone size are taken from that table; D and trimming were inferred from the DNA. The repertoire holds some 20,000 clones, with 90% to 95% as singletons. Germline V gives CDR1 SGHVS, CDR2 FQNEAQ. Trimming cost V 1 base and J 1 base; bases outside gene matches: 11. The CDR3 runs 18 residues. The receptor was isolated from a human donor in a cohort sampled during active COVID-19. The chain couples TRBV7-8 to TRBJ2-7; 9 nucleotides line up with TRBD1. The sequenced sample consisted of peripheral blood. The CDR3 bases are TGTGCCAGCAGCTTAGGCCCCGGGACAGGGCTCATGTCCTACGAGCAGTACTTC. It specifies CASSLGPGTGLMSYEQYF.